The next 31 T cell receptor beta chains were all read from a single sample in a study of read filtering for tumor transcriptome and immune sequencing. Molecular barcoded adaptors covering alpha/delta and beta/gamma chains were used on approximately 440 ng RNA. TCRdb fed the reads into MiXCR, producing one record per CDR3 protein. The repertoire consists of about 14,000 distinct CDR3 sequences, with just over 20% occurring once and the leading ten covering 80%. The specimen was a population of CD138-negative cells sorted from bone marrow. These receptors came from a donor aged 40 or older with multiple myeloma.

Of note for this clonotype: Being one base from a much bigger clone, this may be a read error. It is likely a read error, because the conserved phenylalanine at the end of the CDR3 is missing. This chain joins TRBV3-1 and TRBJ2-7, with 10 bases lining up with TRBD2. The CDR3 consists of 14 residues. V lost 3 bases and J lost 5; bases outside the gene matches: 4. Per the germline V gene, CDR1 is LGHDT and CDR2 is YNNKEL (reference sequence). This CDR3 reads CASSQGLAFHEQYI. The CDR3, as DNA: TGTGCCAGCAGCCAGGGACTAGCGTTCCACGAGCAGTACATC.

Points on this clonotype: A much bigger clone sits one base away, suggesting this may be a read error. V gene TRBV6-5 combines with J gene TRBJ2-5; the D is unclear. The CDR3 is made up of 13 amino acids. From germline, CDR1 is MNHEY and CDR2 SVGAGI. In DNA form, the CDR3 reads TGTGCCACTTCCGTAGAGTCGAGAGAGGCCCAGTACTTC. Amino acids: CATSVESREAQYF.

About this clonotype: The conserved closing phenylalanine or tryptophan is absent in this CDR3, likely reflecting a read error. V gene TRBV30 combines with J gene TRBJ2-7; no definite D call. The V gene's germline CDR1 is GTSNPN and CDR2 SVGIG (reference sequence). V was pared by 1 base and J by 7 bases, with 11 bases between. The length of the CDR3 is 12 residues. The CDR3 coding sequence is TGTGCCTGGAGTGGAGGTTCTCGGGAGCAGTACTCC. Its protein is CAWSGGSREQYS.

This clonotype was observed at least ten times. The chain links TRBV7-2 to TRBJ1-5; D unclear. The CDR3 loop spans 13 amino acids. V lost 5 bases to trimming and J lost 0 bases, with 5 bases between them. The germline CDR1 and CDR2 sequences are SGHTA and FQGNSA. The CDR3 region has the DNA TGTGCCAGCAGCAGATATAGCAATCAGCCCCAGCATTTT. Translation gives CASSRYSNQPQHF.

A few counts support this clonotype. The rearrangement joins TRBV29-1 to TRBJ1-5; maybe TRBD1 (5 bases). This CDR3 region has 14 residues. Trimming cost V 4 bases and J 5 bases, with 15 bases left between them. Germline V CDR1 and CDR2: SQVTM, ANQGSEA. The CDR3 is CSVVEGVSDQPQHF. The CDR3 nucleotides read TGCAGCGTTGTGGAAGGGGTGAGCGATCAGCCCCAGCATTTT. Full variable domain (outside the CDR3, taken from reference TRBV29-1 and TRBJ1-5): SAVISQKPSRDICQRGTSLTIQCQVDSQVTMMFWYRQQPGQSLTLIATANQGSEATYESGFVIDKFPISRPNLTFSTLTVSNMSPEDSSIYLCSVVEGVSDQPQHFGDGTRLSIL.

The chain is built from TRBV5-4 and TRBJ2-3; D is unclear. V shed 0 bases and J shed 2 bases, with 7 bases lying between them. Per the germline V gene, CDR1 is SGHNT and CDR2 is YYREEE (reference sequence). This CDR3 has 14 amino acids. CDR3 DNA sequence: TGTGCCAGCAGCTTGGGTATATACACAGATACGCAGTATTTT. Protein: CASSLGIYTDTQYF.

This clonotype was detected many times. This chain joins TRBV11-2 and TRBJ2-1, with D perhaps TRBD2 (6 bases). Per germline, CDR1 SGHAT and CDR2 FQNNGV. Trimming stripped 3 bases from V and 5 bases from J, with 11 bases between. This CDR3 has 14 residues. The CDR3 loop reads CASSLAGTHNEQFF. CDR3 DNA sequence: TGTGCCAGCAGCTTGGCGGGAACCCACAATGAGCAGTTCTTC.

This clonotype came up a few times. J is TRBJ2-2 and V is TRBV4-1; D may be TRBD1 or TRBD2 (7 bases each). The CDR3 runs to 20 residues. V was trimmed by 4 bases and J by 6 bases, leaving 30 bases between them. The germline CDR1 and CDR2 sequences are MGHRA and YSYEKL. The DNA for the CDR3 is TGCGCCAGCAGCCGCGCGAGGTTACAGTCAGGGGGGGGGAGACCCGGGGAGCTGTTTTTT. Amino acid sequence: CASSRARLQSGGGRPGELFF.

This clonotype was counted between two and nine times. This chain uses TRBV4-3 with TRBJ2-5, with TRBD1 matching over 7 bases. CDR1 and CDR2 (germline): LGHNA, YSLEER. The CDR3 spans 13 residues. Losses at the gene ends were 4 bases for V and 4 bases for J; bases not matched to a gene: 3. In DNA, the CDR3 is TGCGCCAGCAGCCTGACAGGGAGAGAGACCCAGTACTTC. Its translation: CASSLTGRETQYF.

This clonotype was found many times. V usage is TRBV5-1 and J usage is TRBJ2-3, with TRBD2 matching over 11 bases. The V gene's germline CDR1 is SGHRS and CDR2 YFSETQ. V trimming: 4 bases; J trimming: 5 bases; junction bases outside the gene matches: 9. This CDR3 is 16 amino acids long. The CDR3 sequence: CASSGNSGGAGDTQYF. The CDR3 DNA reads TGCGCCAGCAGCGGTAATAGCGGGGGGGCCGGAGATACGCAGTATTTT.

The sample holds many counts of this clonotype. V is TRBV6-2 or TRBV6-3 and J is TRBJ2-1, with D unresolved. Germline V CDR1 and CDR2: MNHEY, SVGEGT. This CDR3 region has 14 residues. Trimming removed 0 bases at V and 4 bases at J, with 7 bases between. The DNA for the CDR3 is TGTGCCAGCAGTTACTCGGACGTGTACAATGAGCAGTTCTTC. Its translation is CASSYSDVYNEQFF.

This clonotype was found many times. The chain uses TRBV30 and TRBJ2-1; the D gene could be TRBD1 or TRBD2 (5 bases each). With 5 bases removed from V and 7 bases from J, the gap between germline ends came to 18 bases. The CDR3 is 14 residues long. CDR1 and CDR2 from the germline V gene are GTSNPN and SVGIG (reference sequence). The CDR3 spells CAWEPAGRRNEQFF. Written as DNA, the CDR3 is TGTGCCTGGGAACCGGCAGGGCGGAGGAATGAGCAGTTCTTC.

The chain employs TRBV27 and TRBJ2-1; TRBD1 matches 8 bases. The CDR3 runs 15 residues. The germline V gene has CDR1 MNHEY and CDR2 SMNVEV (reference sequence). V shed 2 bases and J 7 bases; nucleotides not matched to a gene: 7. The CDR3, as DNA: TGTGCCAGCAGTTTAGTAGCAGGGGGCAGGAATGAGCAGTTCTTC. It yields the protein CASSLVAGGRNEQFF.

Notes on this clonotype: Relative to the germline gene, one junction end is altered; a read error may explain this. V gene TRBV6-2 or TRBV6-3 combines with J gene TRBJ2-5; 11 positions agree with TRBD2. CDR1 MNHEY and CDR2 SVGEGT come from the germline V gene. This CDR3 spans 17 amino acids. The CDR3 DNA reads as TGTGCCAGCAGTTATCTAGCGGGAGGATACGACCAAGAGACCAAGTACTTC. It codes for CASSYLAGGYDQETKYF.

At least ten counts were recorded for this clonotype. This chain links TRBV20-1 with TRBJ2-3; D call uncertain. The CDR3 is 12 amino acids. From germline, CDR1 is DFQATT and CDR2 SNEGSKA (reference sequence). V lost 1 base, J lost 7 bases, and 9 bases lay in between. CDR3 sequence reads: CSARGLLHTQYF. The CDR3 bases are TGCAGTGCTAGAGGACTGTTGCATACGCAGTATTTT.

This clonotype has a count of ten or more. The CDR3 DNA follows: TGTGCCTGGACCGAAGACTCAGGCGGGGCTTTCTTT. As protein: CAWTEDSGGAFF. The genes are TRBV30 and TRBJ1-1; D not certain. The V and J ends lost 4 bases and 11 bases respectively, with 17 bases between them. In germline, CDR1 is GTSNPN, CDR2 SVGIG (reference sequence). The CDR3 is 12 amino acids.

The CDR3 spells CASRSRASGEGGYTF. The DNA for the CDR3 is TGTGCCAGCAGATCCCGGGCCTCAGGGGAAGGGGGCTACACCTTC. This chain links TRBV4-2 with TRBJ1-2, with a weak D call TRBD1 (6 bases). This CDR3 comprises 15 residues. CDR1 is LGHNA and CDR2 is YNFKEQ in the germline V gene. Trimming left V 6 bases short and J 8 bases short, with 22 bases between.

This clonotype was recorded many times. The chain is built from TRBV7-2 and TRBJ2-1; TRBD2 matches 12 bases. V dropped 5 bases and J dropped 7; count of bases not matched to a gene: 3. This CDR3 is built from 14 residues. Germline values: CDR1 SGHTA, CDR2 FQGNSA. The CDR3, as DNA: TGTGCCAGCAGCCGGACTAGCGGGGTTAATGAGCAGTTCTTC. Its protein is CASSRTSGVNEQFF.

This clonotype has a count of ten or more. The chain employs TRBV20-1 and TRBJ2-1; no firm D call. The CDR3 spans 12 residues. Trimming cost V 3 bases and J 6 bases, with 9 bases left between them. Germline V lookup: CDR1 DFQATT, CDR2 SNEGSKA (reference sequence). The CDR3 bases are TGCAGTGCTAGGGCCCACTTCAATGAGCAGTTCTTC. Its protein is CSARAHFNEQFF.

This clonotype was seen ten or more times. This chain uses TRBV15 with TRBJ1-4; D may be TRBD1 (6 bases). V gave up 4 bases and J gave up 8 bases, with 20 bases separating them. Looked up from germline, CDR1 is LNHNV and CDR2 is YYDKDF (reference sequence). The CDR3 loop spans 16 amino acids. The CDR3 coding sequence is TGTGCCACCAGCACCAACCTCCCAGGGGCACAAGAAAAACTGTTTTTT. As protein: CATSTNLPGAQEKLFF.

This clonotype was found many times. This chain connects TRBV20-1 to TRBJ2-1, with TRBD1 identical over 11 bases. The V and J ends lost 6 bases and 7 bases, in that order; junction bases with no gene match: 8. Germline CDR1 reads DFQATT; CDR2 reads SNEGSKA (reference sequence). CDR3 length: 14 residues. The CDR3 coding sequence is TGCAGTGCAACCGGGACAGGGGGTTTGAATGAGCAGTTCTTC. It codes for CSATGTGGLNEQFF.

The rearrangement uses TRBV4-1 and TRBJ2-1; 10 bases agree with TRBD1. CDR1 MGHRA and CDR2 YSYEKL come from the germline V gene. This CDR3 has 20 residues. V was clipped by 1 base and J by 0 bases; unmatched bases: 12. CDR3 in DNA: TGCGCCAGCAGCCAAGGGACAGGGGGTGTAGCGGACCCCTCCTACAATGAGCAGTTCTTC. It yields the protein CASSQGTGGVADPSYNEQFF.

A note on this clonotype: A read error is likely here: a far larger clone is one base away. This CDR3 is missing its conserved last phenylalanine or tryptophan, likely due to a read error. The chain recombines TRBV6-1 with TRBJ2-1; 8 nucleotides agree with TRBD2. The germline V gene has CDR1 MNHNS and CDR2 SASEGT. V gave up 7 bases and J gave up 6 bases; unmatched junction bases: 8. The CDR3 is 14 residues long. CDR3 region: CASNDGRALNEQFC. For the CDR3, the DNA is TGTGCCAGCAACGACGGGAGGGCCCTCAATGAGCAGTTCTGC.

In this sample, this clonotype turned up a few times. This chain uses TRBV20-1 with TRBJ1-2, with 7 nucleotides matching TRBD1. With V trimmed by 6 bases and J by 3 bases, 1 base remained unmatched. Germline CDR1 and CDR2: DFQATT and SNEGSKA (reference sequence). The CDR3 runs to 11 residues. The CDR3 here is CSAGTDYGYTF. In DNA, the CDR3 is TGCAGTGCAGGGACAGACTATGGCTACACCTTC.

This clonotype was detected only once. The V gene is TRBV5-1, the J gene TRBJ2-1, with TRBD2 identical over 13 bases. The CDR3 runs to 16 residues. CDR1 and CDR2 from the germline V gene are SGHRS and YFSETQ. V was clipped by 3 bases and J by 6 bases; unmatched bases: 6. CDR3 in amino acids: CASSSRGLAGSNEQFF. CDR3 DNA sequence: TGCGCCAGCAGCTCTAGGGGACTAGCGGGGAGCAATGAGCAGTTCTTC.

This clonotype came up a few times. The chain is built from TRBV4-1 and TRBJ1-4; D remains unclear. Germline CDR1 MGHRA, CDR2 YSYEKL. Trimming shortened V by 0 bases and J by 8 bases, and 10 bases separated the two germline ends. The CDR3 spans 14 residues. The CDR3 nucleotides read TGCGCCAGCAGCCAAGATCAATCGGGGGAAAAACTGTTTTTT. Translating it yields CASSQDQSGEKLFF.

The table lists this clonotype with many counts. V is TRBV5-4 and J is TRBJ2-5; D not resolved. This CDR3 has 12 amino acids. Germline assignment: CDR1 SGHNT and CDR2 YYREEE (reference sequence). The ends were cut back, 0 bases at V and 4 bases at J, with 4 bases in the middle. In DNA, the CDR3 is TGTGCCAGCAGCTTGGCCCGAGAGACCCAGTACTTC. Translating it yields CASSLARETQYF. Based on the CDR3 plus reference TRBV5-4 and TRBJ2-5, the full variable domain is ETGVTQSPTHLIKTRGQQVTLRCSSQSGHNTVSWYQQALGQGPQFIFQYYREEENGRGNFPPRFSGLQFPNYSSELNVNALELDDSALYLCASSLARETQYFGPGTRLLVL.

This clonotype was counted a few times. The chain combines TRBV6-5 with TRBJ1-5; 7 bases are shared with TRBD1. The CDR3 has 17 amino acids. Losses at the gene ends were 6 bases for V and 4 bases for J; bases not matched to a gene: 15. Germline lookup yields CDR1 MNHEY and CDR2 SVGAGI. The CDR3 loop is CASSPNRGRGANQPQHF. The CDR3 bases are TGTGCCAGCAGCCCCAACAGGGGACGAGGGGCGAATCAGCCCCAGCATTTT.

Many counts were recorded for this clonotype. J is TRBJ2-1 and V is TRBV5-1; the D gene could be TRBD1 or TRBD2 (5 bases each). V shed 1 base and J shed 2 bases, with 13 bases lying between them. The germline V gene has CDR1 SGHRS and CDR2 YFSETQ. The CDR3 has 16 residues. CDR3 nucleotide sequence: TGCGCCAGCAGCTTGAAACCGGGACCAGCCTACAATGAGCAGTTCTTC. Translating gives CASSLKPGPAYNEQFF.

This clonotype has at least ten counts. This chain uses TRBV27 with TRBJ1-1; D remains ambiguous. There are 13 residues in the CDR3. V was cut by 5 bases and J by 0 bases, with 7 bases left in between. Germline CDR1 MNHEY, CDR2 SMNVEV (reference sequence). The CDR3 is CASSLTMNTEAFF. The CDR3 DNA reads as TGTGCCAGCAGTCTCACCATGAACACTGAAGCTTTCTTT.

This clonotype came up many times. The gene calls are TRBV7-8 and TRBJ2-2; the match to TRBD2 covers 8 bases. Germline assignment: CDR1 SGHVS and CDR2 FQNEAQ. This CDR3 region has 14 residues. V shed 6 bases, J shed 5 bases, and the junction held 5 bases outside the gene matches. The CDR3: CASRSGGVTGELFF. DNA of the CDR3: TGTGCCAGCAGGTCCGGGGGGGTGACCGGGGAGCTGTTTTTT.